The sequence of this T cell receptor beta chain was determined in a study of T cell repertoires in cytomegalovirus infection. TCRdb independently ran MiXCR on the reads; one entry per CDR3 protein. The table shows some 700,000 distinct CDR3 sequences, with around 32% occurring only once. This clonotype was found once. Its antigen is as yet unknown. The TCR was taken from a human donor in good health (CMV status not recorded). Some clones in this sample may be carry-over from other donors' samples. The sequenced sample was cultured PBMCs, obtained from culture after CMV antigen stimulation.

The CDR3 loop reads CATSLDGYYGYTF. In DNA form, the CDR3 reads TGTGCCACCAGCCTAGACGGGTACTATGGCTACACCTTC. V gene TRBV15 combines with J gene TRBJ1-2; no firm D call. Germline V lookup: CDR1 LNHNV, CDR2 YYDKDF (reference sequence). The CDR3 is 13 residues long. V shed 5 bases and J shed 3 bases, with 10 bases lying between them.